This TCR beta chain is drawn from a study of T cell responses to AZD1222 COVID-19 vaccine. Germline V CDR1 and CDR2: LGHDT, YNNKEL (reference sequence). The CDR3 extends over 14 amino acids. V was clipped by 1 base and J by 1 base, with 6 bases between them. Clones were read by immunoSEQ multiplex PCR, and TCRdb kept only the in-frame ones, dropping some. The sample lists some 150,000 clones, approximately 94% seen once, with more than 8% in the top ten. This receptor was taken from an adult in good health. Specimen: peripheral blood, collected on day 0 of AZD1222 vaccination. This rearrangement joins TRBV3-1 (or the pseudogene TRBV3-2) to TRBJ2-3; a weak D match, TRBD2 (6 bases). This CDR3 reads CASSQGGGTDTQYF. CDR3 nucleotides: TGTGCCAGCAGCCAAGGCGGGGGCACAGATACGCAGTATTTT.